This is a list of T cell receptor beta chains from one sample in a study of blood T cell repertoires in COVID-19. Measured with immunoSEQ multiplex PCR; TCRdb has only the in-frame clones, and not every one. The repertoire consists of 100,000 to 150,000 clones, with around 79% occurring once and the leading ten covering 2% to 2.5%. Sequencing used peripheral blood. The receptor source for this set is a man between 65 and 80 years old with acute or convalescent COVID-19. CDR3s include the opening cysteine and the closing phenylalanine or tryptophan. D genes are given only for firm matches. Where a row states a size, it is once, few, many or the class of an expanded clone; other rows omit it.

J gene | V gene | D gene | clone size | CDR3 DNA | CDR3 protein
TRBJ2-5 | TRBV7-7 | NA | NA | TGTGCTAGCAGCACATCCCCGGGGCTCGGAGGGGAGACCCAGTACTTC | CASSTSPGLGGETQYF
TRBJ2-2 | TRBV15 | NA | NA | TGTGCCACCAGCAGAGATCAGACCGGGGAGCTGTTTTTT | CATSRDQTGELFF
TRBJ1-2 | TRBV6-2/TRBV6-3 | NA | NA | TGTGCCAGCAGTTACTCCGGAGGCGATGGCTACACCTTC | CASSYSGGDGYTF
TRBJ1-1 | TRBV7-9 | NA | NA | TGTGCCAGCAGCTCGTATCCAGGGGCAGGAACTGAAGCTTTCTTT | CASSSYPGAGTEAFF
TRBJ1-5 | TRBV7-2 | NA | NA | TGTGCCAGCAGCCTGGGGGGGTTCTCTAGCAATCAGCCCCAGCATTTT | CASSLGGFSSNQPQHF
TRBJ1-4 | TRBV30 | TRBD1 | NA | TGTGCCTGGAGTAGAGAGACAGGGTTCGAAAAACTGTTTTTT | CAWSRETGFEKLFF
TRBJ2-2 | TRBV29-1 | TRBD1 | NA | TGCAGCGTTGGGAGGGACAGGGAGTCCGCCGGGGAGCTGTTTTTT | CSVGRDRESAGELFF
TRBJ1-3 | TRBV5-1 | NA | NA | TGCGCCAGCAGCTTCGGGATGGGCGCGGGCTCCGGAAACACCATATATTTT | CASSFGMGAGSGNTIYF
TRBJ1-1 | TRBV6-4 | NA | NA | TGTGCCAGCAGTGAGGCGCGGGGCACTGAAGCTTTCTTT | CASSEARGTEAFF
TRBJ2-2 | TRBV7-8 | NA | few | TGTGCCAGCAGCTTACAGGGCCCCACCGGGGAGCTGTTTTTT | CASSLQGPTGELFF
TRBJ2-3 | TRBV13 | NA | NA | TGTGCCAGCAGCTTTCTAGCGAGCCCCACAGATACGCAGTATTTT | CASSFLASPTDTQYF
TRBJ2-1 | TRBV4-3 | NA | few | TGCGCCAGCAGCGCCAACGGAGCCTACAATGAGCAGTTCTTC | CASSANGAYNEQFF
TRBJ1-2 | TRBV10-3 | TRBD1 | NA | TGTGCCATCAGTGATGGGACAGGGGGCTATGGCTACACCTTC | CAISDGTGGYGYTF
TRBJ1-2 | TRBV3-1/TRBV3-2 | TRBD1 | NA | TGTGCCAGCAGCCAGTCGCGGACAGGGTATGGCTACACCTTC | CASSQSRTGYGYTF
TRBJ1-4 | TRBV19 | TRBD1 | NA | TGTGCCAGTAGTTCTAACAGGGGGGAAGAAAAACTGTTTTTT | CASSSNRGEEKLFF
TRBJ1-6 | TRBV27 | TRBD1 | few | TGTGCCAGCAGTGACCGGGACAGGGGAGCGAGCTCCTATAATTCACCCCTCCACTTT | CASSDRDRGASSYNSPLHF
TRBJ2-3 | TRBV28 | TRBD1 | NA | TGTGCCAGCACCCCAGCGGGACAGGGTTTTCAAGGCGGTGGAAGGGATACGCAGTATTTT | CASTPAGQGFQGGGRDTQYF
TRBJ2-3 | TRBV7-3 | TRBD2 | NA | TGTGCCAGCAGCCTTAGCGGGGGGAGCACAGATACGCAGTATTTT | CASSLSGGSTDTQYF
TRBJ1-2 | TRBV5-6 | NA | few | TGTGCCAGCACCACCTCGGTCACCCCTAACTATGGCTACACCTTC | CASTTSVTPNYGYTF
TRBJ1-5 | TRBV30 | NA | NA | TGTGCCTGGAATGGCGGCAGCAATCAGCCCCAGCATTTT | CAWNGGSNQPQHF
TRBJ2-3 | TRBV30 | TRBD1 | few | TGTGCTTCCGATCCACCGGGACAGGCCACAGATACGCAGTATTTT | CASDPPGQATDTQYF
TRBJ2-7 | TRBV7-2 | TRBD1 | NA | TGTGCCAGCAGCTCACAGGGGTCCTACGAGCAGTACTTC | CASSSQGSYEQYF
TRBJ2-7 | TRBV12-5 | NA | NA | TGTGCTAGTGGACCCCCTACAGGAACAGAAGAGCAGTACTTC | CASGPPTGTEEQYF
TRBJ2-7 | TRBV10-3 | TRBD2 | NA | TGTGCCATCAGCACTAGCGGGGGGCTCACGGAGCAGTACTTC | CAISTSGGLTEQYF
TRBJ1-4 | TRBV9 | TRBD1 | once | TGTGCCAGCAGCAACCGGGACAGGCTTTACCCTTATAATGAAAAACTGTTTTTT | CASSNRDRLYPYNEKLFF
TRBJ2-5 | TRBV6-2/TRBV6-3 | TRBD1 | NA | TGTGCCAGCAGTCGCGCGACAGGGGGCTTTGAGACCCAGTACTTC | CASSRATGGFETQYF
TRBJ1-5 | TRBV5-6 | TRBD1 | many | TGTGCCAGCAGCGGCGGGACAGGGGATCAGCCCCAGCATTTT | CASSGGTGDQPQHF
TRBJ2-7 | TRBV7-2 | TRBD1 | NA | TGTGCCAGCAGCCTACGACAGGGCCTCTACGAGCAGTACTTC | CASSLRQGLYEQYF
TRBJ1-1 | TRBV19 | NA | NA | TGTGCCAGTAGTTTGTTTAGTCAGGGCACTGAAGCTTTCTTT | CASSLFSQGTEAFF
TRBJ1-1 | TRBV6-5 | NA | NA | TGTGCCAGCAGGTTAGAGGGCCGGAACACTGAAGCTTTCTTT | CASRLEGRNTEAFF
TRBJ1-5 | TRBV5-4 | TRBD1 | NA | TGTGCCAGCAGTCAAGACAGGGGGCTTACTCAGCCCCAGCATTTT | CASSQDRGLTQPQHF
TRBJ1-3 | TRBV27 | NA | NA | TGTGCCAGCAGCTCCTCCCTAGGGGCAGAGGAAAACACCATATATTTT | CASSSSLGAEENTIYF
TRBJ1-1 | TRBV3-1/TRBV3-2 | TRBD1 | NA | TGTGCCAGCAGCCGCACTACAGGGGGCACTGAAGCTTTCTTT | CASSRTTGGTEAFF
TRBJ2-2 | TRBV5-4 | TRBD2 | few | TGTGCCAGCACATTGAGCGGGGGGCGTTTAACCGGGGAGCTGTTTTTT | CASTLSGGRLTGELFF
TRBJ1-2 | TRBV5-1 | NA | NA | TGCGCCAGCAGCTTGAATTCCGCAGGGGCGGACTATGGCTACACCTTC | CASSLNSAGADYGYTF
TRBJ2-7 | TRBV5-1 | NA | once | TGCGCCAGCAGCCATGGGTTGACTGATTTTTCCTACGAGCAGTACTTC | CASSHGLTDFSYEQYF
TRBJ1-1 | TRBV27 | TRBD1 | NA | TGTGCCAGCAGGCACAGGGGCGGGAACACTGAAGCTTTCTTT | CASRHRGGNTEAFF
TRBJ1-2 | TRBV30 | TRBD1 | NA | TGTGCCTGGAGTGCCGGGACAGGGTTCTATGGCTACACCTTC | CAWSAGTGFYGYTF
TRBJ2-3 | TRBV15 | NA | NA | TGTGCCACCAGCAATGGGGGCCAAGATACGCAGTATTTT | CATSNGGQDTQYF
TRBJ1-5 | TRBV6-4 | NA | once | TGTGCCAGGCGGGGGTTGGAGCCCCAGCATTTT | CARRGLEPQHF
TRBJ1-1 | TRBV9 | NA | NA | TGTGCCAGCAGCCCAGTCGGGGGAAGGTGGGGTGGCACTGAAGCTTTCTTT | CASSPVGGRWGGTEAFF
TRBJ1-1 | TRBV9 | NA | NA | TGTGCCAGCAGCGTAGTGGGGAGCACTGAAGCTTTCTTT | CASSVVGSTEAFF
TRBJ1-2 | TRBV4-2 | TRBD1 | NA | TGTGCCAGCAGCCAAATCAACCAGGGGGCTGGTGGCTACACCTTC | CASSQINQGAGGYTF
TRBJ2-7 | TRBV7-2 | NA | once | TGTGCCAGCAGCCTACTCTCGGAGTCCGAGCAGTACTTC | CASSLLSESEQYF
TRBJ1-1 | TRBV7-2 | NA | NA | TGTGCCAGCAGCTTACTAGGGGGGGACACTGAAGCTTTCTTT | CASSLLGGDTEAFF
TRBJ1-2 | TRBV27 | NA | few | TGTGCCAGCAGTTTATTTTACTCGGACAGACTCGGCTACACCTTC | CASSLFYSDRLGYTF
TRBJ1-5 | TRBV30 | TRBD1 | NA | TGTGCCTGGAGTGAACCCTTTGGAGGGGCAGGGGGCTTGGATCAGCCCCAGCATTTT | CAWSEPFGGAGGLDQPQHF
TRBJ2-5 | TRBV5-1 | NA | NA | TGCGCCAGCAGCTACCGGGGAGTCGGGCGGGAAGAGACCCAGTACTTC | CASSYRGVGREETQYF
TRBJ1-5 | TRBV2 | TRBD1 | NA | TGTGCCAGCAGTATAGACAGGGAAGGTCAGCCCCAGCATTTT | CASSIDREGQPQHF
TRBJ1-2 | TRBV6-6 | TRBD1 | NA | TGTGCCAGCAGTCGATCGACAGGGGTAATAGATGGCTACACCTTC | CASSRSTGVIDGYTF
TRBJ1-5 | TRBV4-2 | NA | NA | TGTGCCAGCAGCCAAGAATCCTCGGGGAGGGCCAGCAATCAGCCCCAGCATTTT | CASSQESSGRASNQPQHF
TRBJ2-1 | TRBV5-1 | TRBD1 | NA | TGCGCCAGCAGCTTTTATCAGGGGGCGGGATACAATGAGCAGTTCTTC | CASSFYQGAGYNEQFF
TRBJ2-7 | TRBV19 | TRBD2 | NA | TGTGCCAGTAGTATGGGGGGGAGTATGGGCTACGAGCAGTACTTC | CASSMGGSMGYEQYF
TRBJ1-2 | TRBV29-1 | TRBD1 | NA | TGCAGCGTTCGATGGGCGGGACAGTCCGTTGGCTACACCTTC | CSVRWAGQSVGYTF